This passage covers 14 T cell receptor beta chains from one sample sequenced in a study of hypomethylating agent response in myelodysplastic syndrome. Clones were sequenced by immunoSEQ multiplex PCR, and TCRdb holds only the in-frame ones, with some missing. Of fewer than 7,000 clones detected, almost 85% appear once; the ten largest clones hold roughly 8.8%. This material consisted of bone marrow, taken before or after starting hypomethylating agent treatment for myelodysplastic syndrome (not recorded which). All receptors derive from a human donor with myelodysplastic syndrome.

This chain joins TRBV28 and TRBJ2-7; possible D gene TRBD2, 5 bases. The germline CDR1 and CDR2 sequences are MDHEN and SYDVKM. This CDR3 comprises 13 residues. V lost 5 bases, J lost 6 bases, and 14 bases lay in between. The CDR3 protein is CASSLSSRGEQYF. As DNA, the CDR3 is TGTGCCAGCAGTCTCAGTAGTCGGGGCGAGCAGTACTTC.

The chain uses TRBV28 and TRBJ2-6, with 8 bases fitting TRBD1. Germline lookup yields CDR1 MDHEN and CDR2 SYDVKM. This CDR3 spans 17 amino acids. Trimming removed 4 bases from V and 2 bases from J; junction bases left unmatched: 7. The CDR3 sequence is CASSSSYRGTGANVLTF. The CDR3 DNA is TGTGCCAGCAGTTCGTCCTACAGGGGGACTGGGGCCAACGTCCTGACTTTC.

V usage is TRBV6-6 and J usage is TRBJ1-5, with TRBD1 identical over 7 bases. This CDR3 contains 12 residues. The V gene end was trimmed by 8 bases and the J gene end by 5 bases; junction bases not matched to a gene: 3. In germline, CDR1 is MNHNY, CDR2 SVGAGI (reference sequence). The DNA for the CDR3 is TGTGCCAGCGTCGGGACAGATCAGCCCCAGCATTTT. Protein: CASVGTDQPQHF.

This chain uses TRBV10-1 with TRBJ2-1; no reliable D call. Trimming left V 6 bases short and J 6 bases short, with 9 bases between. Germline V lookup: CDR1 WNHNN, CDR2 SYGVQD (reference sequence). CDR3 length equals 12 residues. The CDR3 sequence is CASSGLGNEQFF. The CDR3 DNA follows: TGCGCCAGCAGCGGTCTGGGCAATGAGCAGTTCTTC.

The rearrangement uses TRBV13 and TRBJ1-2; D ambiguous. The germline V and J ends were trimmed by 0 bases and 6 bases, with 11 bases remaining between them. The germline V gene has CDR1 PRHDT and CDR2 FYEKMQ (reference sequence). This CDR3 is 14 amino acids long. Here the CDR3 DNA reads TGTGCCAGCAGCTTAGGCCTTTCAAGCAATGGCTACACCTTC. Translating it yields CASSLGLSSNGYTF.

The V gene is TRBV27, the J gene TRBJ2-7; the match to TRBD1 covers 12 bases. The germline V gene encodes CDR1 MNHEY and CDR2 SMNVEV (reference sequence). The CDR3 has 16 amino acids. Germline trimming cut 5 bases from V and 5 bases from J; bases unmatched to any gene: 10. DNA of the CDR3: TGTGCCAGCAGTCCGCTCGGGACAGGGGGCCCCCACGAGCAGTACTTC. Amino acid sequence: CASSPLGTGGPHEQYF.

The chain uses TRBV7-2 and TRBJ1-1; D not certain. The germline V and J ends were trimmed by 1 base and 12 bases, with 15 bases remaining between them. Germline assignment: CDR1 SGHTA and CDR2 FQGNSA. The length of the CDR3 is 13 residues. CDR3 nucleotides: TGTGCCAGCAGCTTAGGAGATTTCGGACGTTCTTTCTTT. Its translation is CASSLGDFGRSFF. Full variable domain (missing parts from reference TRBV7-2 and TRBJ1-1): GAGVSQSPSNKVTEKGKDVELRCDPISGHTALYWYRQSLGQGLEFLIYFQGNSAPDKSGLPSDRFSAERTGGSVSTLTIQRTQQEDSAVYLCASSLGDFGRSFFGQGTRLTVV.

CDR3 DNA sequence: TGTGCCAGCAGCCAAGGCACTAGCGGAAGCACAGATACGCAGTATTTT. Amino acids: CASSQGTSGSTDTQYF. The rearrangement links TRBV27 to TRBJ2-3; 8 bases line up with TRBD2. From germline, CDR1 is MNHEY and CDR2 SMNVEV (reference sequence). Trimming at V came to 6 bases and at J to 0 bases, leaving 8 bases not matched to a gene. This CDR3 has 16 residues.

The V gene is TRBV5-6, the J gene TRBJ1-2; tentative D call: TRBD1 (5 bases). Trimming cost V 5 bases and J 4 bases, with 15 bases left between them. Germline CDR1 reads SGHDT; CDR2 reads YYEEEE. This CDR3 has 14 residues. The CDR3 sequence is CASREGLGSYGYTF. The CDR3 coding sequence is TGTGCCAGCAGAGAGGGGCTGGGTAGCTATGGCTACACCTTC.

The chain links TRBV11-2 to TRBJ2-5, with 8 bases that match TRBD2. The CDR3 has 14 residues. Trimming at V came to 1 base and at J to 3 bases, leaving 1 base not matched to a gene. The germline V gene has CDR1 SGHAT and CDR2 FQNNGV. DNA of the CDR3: TGTGCCAGCAGCTTAGTACTAGCGGAAGAGACCCAGTACTTC. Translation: CASSLVLAEETQYF.

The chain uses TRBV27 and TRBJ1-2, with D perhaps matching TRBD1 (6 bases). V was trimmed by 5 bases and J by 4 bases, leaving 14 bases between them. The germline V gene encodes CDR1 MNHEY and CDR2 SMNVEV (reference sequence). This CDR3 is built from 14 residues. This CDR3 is CASSPRGAAYGYTF. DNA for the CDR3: TGTGCCAGCAGTCCCCGGGGGGCTGCCTATGGCTACACCTTC.

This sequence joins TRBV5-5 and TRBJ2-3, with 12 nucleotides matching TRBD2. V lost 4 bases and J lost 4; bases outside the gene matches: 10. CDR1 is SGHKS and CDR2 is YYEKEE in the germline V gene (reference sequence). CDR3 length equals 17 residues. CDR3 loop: CASSTTSGGFGSDTQYF. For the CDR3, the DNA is TGTGCCAGCAGCACTACTAGCGGGGGGTTTGGATCAGATACGCAGTATTTT.

DNA for the CDR3: TGTGCCAGCAGCCTTCGGTTCTTTGAGCAGTTCTTC. This encodes CASSLRFFEQFF. The genes are TRBV7-2 and TRBJ2-1; D uncertain. This CDR3 is built from 12 residues. V shed 5 bases and J shed 9 bases, with 11 bases lying between them. The germline gives CDR1 SGHTA, CDR2 FQGNSA. Full variable domain (remainder filled in from reference TRBV7-2 and TRBJ2-1): GAGVSQSPSNKVTEKGKDVELRCDPISGHTALYWYRQSLGQGLEFLIYFQGNSAPDKSGLPSDRFSAERTGGSVSTLTIQRTQQEDSAVYLCASSLRFFEQFFGPGTRLTVL.

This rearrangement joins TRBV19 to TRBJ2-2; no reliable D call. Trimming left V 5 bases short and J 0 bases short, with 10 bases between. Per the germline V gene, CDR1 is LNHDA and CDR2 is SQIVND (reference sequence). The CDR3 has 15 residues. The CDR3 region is CASSATSSNTGELFF. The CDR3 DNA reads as TGTGCCAGTAGTGCGACTTCTTCGAACACCGGGGAGCTGTTTTTT.